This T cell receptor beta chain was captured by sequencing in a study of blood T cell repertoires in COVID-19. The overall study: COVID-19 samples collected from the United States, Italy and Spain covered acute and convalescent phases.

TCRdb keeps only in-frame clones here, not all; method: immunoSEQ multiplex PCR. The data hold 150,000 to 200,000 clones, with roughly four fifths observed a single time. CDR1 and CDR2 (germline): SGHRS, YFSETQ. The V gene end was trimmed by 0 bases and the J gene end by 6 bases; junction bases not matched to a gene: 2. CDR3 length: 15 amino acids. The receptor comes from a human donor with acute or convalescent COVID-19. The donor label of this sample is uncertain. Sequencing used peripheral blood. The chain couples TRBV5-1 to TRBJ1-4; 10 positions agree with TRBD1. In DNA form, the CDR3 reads TGCGCCAGCAGCTTGGCCGGGACAGGGGATGAAAAACTGTTTTTT. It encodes CASSLAGTGDEKLFF.